The 28 T cell receptor beta chains below come from one sample, sequenced in a study of cytomegalovirus exposure and HLA in healthy donors (dated by TCRdb to the late 2010s). The library was built by means of the immunoSEQ multiplex PCR assay. The multiplex PCR relied on a mix of 60 forward primers for TCR Vbeta segments and 13 reverse primers for TCR Jbeta segments. TCRdb retrieved this table from immuneACCESS and kept in-frame rearrangements only. Not all clones are present; in checked studies, unresolved V genes account for under half, and no reason is known for the remainder. The sample data list some 120,000 clones, and 74% of these were observed just once. The top ten constitute approximately 6% of the sample. The specimen sequenced was PBMCs. All receptors derive from a woman aged 50 to 60 in good health and CMV-seropositive.

The chain uses TRBV18 and TRBJ2-2, with TRBD1 matching over 9 bases. V lost 6 bases to trimming and J lost 5 bases; unmatched junction nucleotides: 7. This CDR3 is built from 15 residues. The germline CDR1 and CDR2 sequences are KGHSH and LQKENI. The CDR3 protein is CASSRQGVRTGELFF. In DNA, the CDR3 is TGTGCCAGCTCCCGACAGGGGGTAAGGACCGGGGAGCTGTTTTTT.

The rearrangement uses TRBV6-1 and TRBJ1-2; D not resolved. Germline CDR1 is MNHNS and CDR2 is SASEGT. CDR3 length: 14 residues. Between the trimmed V and J ends, which lost 2 bases and 0 bases, there was a span of 7 bases. The DNA for the CDR3 is TGTGCCAGCAGTGAACACCAGGCTAACTATGGCTACACCTTC. It is translated as CASSEHQANYGYTF.

This clone came up a few times. Other DNA sequences from this sample encode an identical CDR3 as well. The chain employs TRBV5-1 and TRBJ2-5, with TRBD2 matching over 12 bases. This CDR3 has 18 amino acids. Germline V gene sequence: CDR1 SGHRS, CDR2 YFSETQ. The trim removed 0 bases at V and 5 bases at J, leaving 11 bases unmatched. The CDR3 region has the DNA TGCGCCAGCAGCTTGGCCATTGGGACTAGCGGGTACTGGGAGACCCAGTACTTC. This sequence encodes CASSLAIGTSGYWETQYF.

This clone has just a few counts. The chain combines TRBV16 with TRBJ1-1; D not resolved. V was shortened by 4 bases and J by 0 bases, with 9 bases between the two germline ends. The CDR3 is made up of 14 amino acids. Germline V CDR1 and CDR2: KGHSY, FQNENV. This CDR3 reads CASSPRAMNTEAFF. CDR3 DNA sequence: TGTGCCAGCAGCCCCCGAGCCATGAACACTGAAGCTTTCTTT.

This clone was detected only a few times. This chain uses TRBV7-2 with TRBJ1-3; D not resolved. The CDR3 is 14 residues long. CDR1 is SGHTA and CDR2 is FQGNSA in the germline V gene. Deletions cut 3 bases from V and 0 bases from J, with 6 bases between. CDR3 amino acids: CASSFVGSGNTIYF. The CDR3 DNA is TGTGCCAGCAGCTTCGTCGGCTCTGGAAACACCATATATTTT.

This chain uses TRBV14 with TRBJ2-1; D is possibly TRBD1 (6 bases). Germline V gene data show CDR1 as SGHDN and CDR2 as FVKESK. Trimming removed 2 bases from V and 9 bases from J, with 26 bases in between. There are 18 residues in the CDR3. This CDR3 is CASSQLQGRLLQGGEQFF. The CDR3 nucleotides are TGTGCCAGCAGCCAACTCCAGGGAAGATTGCTACAGGGCGGTGAGCAGTTCTTC.

For this clone: Germline and junction disagree at one end, which may indicate a read error. The chain links TRBV5-1 to TRBJ1-1; TRBD1 might be the D (6 bases). Per germline, CDR1 SGHRS and CDR2 YFSETQ. The length of the CDR3 is 15 residues. Here the CDR3 DNA reads TGCCCCAGCAGCTTGGGGGGCAGGGGTTCAGATGAAGCTTTCTTT. This sequence encodes CPSSLGGRGSDEAFF.

The rearrangement joins TRBV4-3 to TRBJ1-2; possibly TRBD1 for D (5 bases). The germline V gene has CDR1 LGHNA and CDR2 YSLEER. V lost 8 bases, J lost 2 bases, and 12 bases lay in between. The length of the CDR3 is 13 residues. CDR3 nucleotides: TGCGCCAGCGGGGCGCAGCCCAACTATGGCTACACCTTC. Translated: CASGAQPNYGYTF.

The chain is built from TRBV2 and TRBJ2-3, with 9 nucleotides matching TRBD2. Looked up from germline, CDR1 is SNHLY and CDR2 is FYNNEI. The CDR3 is 16 amino acids. After removal of 6 bases from V and 6 bases from J, the junction contained 13 bases not matched to a gene. In nucleotides, the CDR3 is TGTGCCAGCAGCCCGGTTGTGTCTAGCGGGGCGGATACGCAGTATTTT. The encoded protein is CASSPVVSSGADTQYF.

The chain recombines TRBV12-1 with TRBJ1-3; the D call in the table, TRBD1, was not verified against the DNA. TRBV12-1 is a pseudogene. The CDR3 loop spans 16 amino acids. CDR3 bases: TGTGCCCGCAGCTTCTATAGACAGGGGGCGAGAAACACCATATATTTT. The encoded protein is CARSFYRQGARNTIYF.

The chain uses TRBV5-1 and TRBJ2-2; D call uncertain. The germline V gene has CDR1 SGHRS and CDR2 YFSETQ. V lost 0 bases and J 5 bases, leaving 5 bases between the germline ends. The CDR3 spans 13 residues. The CDR3 DNA reads TGCGCCAGCAGCTTGGCTATTACCGGGGAGCTGTTTTTT. This translates into CASSLAITGELFF.

This chain joins TRBV4-1 and TRBJ1-5; weak D call: TRBD1 (5 bases). Per the germline V gene, CDR1 is MGHRA and CDR2 is YSYEKL. The CDR3 has 14 residues. Trimming left V 0 bases short and J 7 bases short, with 10 bases between. CDR3 bases: TGCGCCAGCAGCCAAGACGAAGGGGCGCAGCCCCAGCATTTT. This encodes CASSQDEGAQPQHF.

In DNA, the CDR3 is TGTGCCAGTAGTACTCTTGGAAACACCATATATTTT. It translates to CASSTLGNTIYF. The V and J genes are TRBV19 and TRBJ1-3, with D unclear. Germline CDR1 and CDR2: LNHDA and SQIVND (reference sequence). The CDR3 runs 12 residues. Trimming left V 4 bases short and J 3 bases short, with 4 bases between. The variable domain in full, with the rest retrieved from reference TRBV19 and TRBJ1-3, is DGGITQSPKYLFRKEGQNVTLSCEQNLNHDAMYWYRQDPGQGLRLIYYSQIVNDFQKGDIAEGYSVSREKKESFPLTVTSAQKNPTAFYLCASSTLGNTIYFGEGSWLTVV.

The CDR3 sequence: CASARGVSTEAFF. The CDR3 DNA follows: TGTGCCAGCGCCAGGGGAGTCAGCACTGAAGCTTTCTTT. The rearrangement uses TRBV27 and TRBJ1-1, with D possibly TRBD1 on 6 matching bases. This CDR3 is 13 amino acids long. Per the germline V gene, CDR1 is MNHEY and CDR2 is SMNVEV (reference sequence). V lost 8 bases, J lost 4 bases, and 14 bases lay in between.

This chain uses TRBV9 with TRBJ1-3; TRBD1 matches 10 bases. The germline gives CDR1 SGDLS, CDR2 YYNGEE. The V segment lost 4 bases and the J segment 3 bases; nucleotides outside the gene matches: 13. The CDR3 is made up of 18 amino acids. CDR3 coding DNA: TGTGCCAGCAGCCACCCCGGGACAGGGGCCGCCAGTGGAAACACCATATATTTT. This codes for CASSHPGTGAASGNTIYF.

This chain links TRBV9 with TRBJ1-4; TRBD1 agrees at 8 bases. Trimming cost V 5 bases and J 7 bases; bases outside gene matches: 1. Germline V gene sequence: CDR1 SGDLS, CDR2 YYNGEE. The CDR3 is 12 residues long. The CDR3 protein is CASRGTGEKLFF. Written as DNA, the CDR3 is TGTGCCAGCAGGGGGACAGGTGAAAAACTGTTTTTT. The full variable domain, completed using reference TRBV9 and TRBJ1-4, is DSGVTQTPKHLITATGQRVTLRCSPRSGDLSVYWYQQSLDQGLQFLIQYYNGEERAKGNILERFSAQQFPDLHSELNLSSLELGDSALYFCASRGTGEKLFFGSGTQLSVL.

The chain couples TRBV2 to TRBJ1-5, with 7 positions matching TRBD1. The germline CDR1 and CDR2 sequences are SNHLY and FYNNEI. Losses at the gene ends were 4 bases for V and 6 bases for J; bases not matched to a gene: 6. The CDR3 contains 14 residues. The DNA for the CDR3 is TGTGCCAGCAGTGGAGACAGGGTAATTCAGCCCCAGCATTTT. It codes for CASSGDRVIQPQHF. Looking up the rest from reference TRBV2 and TRBJ1-5 gives the full variable domain: EPEVTQTPSHQVTQMGQEVILRCVPISNHLYFYWYRQILGQKVEFLVSFYNNEISEKSEIFDDQFSVERPDGSNFTLKIRSTKLEDSAMYFCASSGDRVIQPQHFGDGTRLSIL.

The genes are TRBV19 and TRBJ1-6, with a weak D call TRBD1 (5 bases). The CDR3 loop spans 16 amino acids. Germline V gene data show CDR1 as LNHDA and CDR2 as SQIVND (reference sequence). V dropped 5 bases and J dropped 6 bases, with 17 bases sitting between them. CDR3 in amino acids: CASSLYRGLSNSPLHF. The CDR3 nucleotides read TGTGCCAGTAGTTTATATCGGGGACTTAGTAATTCACCCCTCCACTTT. Together with reference TRBV19 and TRBJ1-6, the CDR3 gives the full variable domain: DGGITQSPKYLFRKEGQNVTLSCEQNLNHDAMYWYRQDPGQGLRLIYYSQIVNDFQKGDIAEGYSVSREKKESFPLTVTSAQKNPTAFYLCASSLYRGLSNSPLHFGNGTRLTVT.

The sample holds one count of this clone. The V and J genes are TRBV7-9 and TRBJ2-3; 8 bases fit TRBD2. Germline V gene lookup returns CDR1 SEHNR and CDR2 FQNEAQ (reference sequence). This CDR3 has 15 residues. The ends lost 3 bases at V and 2 bases at J; junction bases unmatched: 4. In DNA form, the CDR3 reads TGTGCCAGCAGCTTCCGGGGGGGAAACACAGATACGCAGTATTTT. The encoded protein is CASSFRGGNTDTQYF. Variable domain in full (rest from reference TRBV7-9 and TRBJ2-3): DTGVSQNPRHKITKRGQNVTFRCDPISEHNRLYWYRQTLGQGPEFLTYFQNEAQLEKSRLLSDRFSAERPKGSFSTLEIQRTEQGDSAMYLCASSFRGGNTDTQYFGPGTRLTVL.

The chain couples TRBV13 to TRBJ2-5, with 10 bases identical to TRBD2. V lost 0 bases to trimming and J lost 1 base; unmatched junction nucleotides: 8. CDR1 and CDR2 (germline): PRHDT, FYEKMQ (reference sequence). The CDR3 has 18 amino acids. The CDR3 here is CASSLGTPLAGTQETQYF. The CDR3 DNA reads TGTGCCAGCAGCTTAGGCACCCCACTAGCGGGGACCCAAGAGACCCAGTACTTC. The whole variable domain, remainder taken from reference TRBV13 and TRBJ2-5, is AAGVIQSPRHLIKEKRETATLKCYPIPRHDTVYWYQQGPGQDPQFLISFYEKMQSDKGSIPDRFSAQQFSDYHSELNMSSLELGDSALYFCASSLGTPLAGTQETQYFGPGTRLLVL.

The table lists this clone with a few counts. This chain joins TRBV6-5 and TRBJ2-5, with D perhaps TRBD1 (5 bases). CDR1 and CDR2 (germline): MNHEY, SVGAGI. Deletions cut 5 bases from V and 4 bases from J, with 14 bases between. The CDR3 is 14 residues long. This CDR3 reads CASSEGRASETQYF. The DNA for the CDR3 is TGTGCCAGCAGTGAAGGCAGGGCCTCAGAGACCCAGTACTTC.

With respect to this clone: An end of the junction does not agree with germline; a read error may underlie this. The V and J genes are TRBV6-1 and TRBJ2-7, with TRBD1 matching over 7 bases. The CDR3 is 14 residues long. Germline lookup yields CDR1 MNHNS and CDR2 SASEGT. The CDR3 loop reads CASSTRTGSCEQYF. DNA for the CDR3: TGTGCCAGCAGTACCAGGACAGGCTCCTGCGAGCAGTACTTC.

The V and J genes are TRBV9 and TRBJ2-1, with 12 bases identical to TRBD2. This CDR3 is built from 16 residues. The germline V gene has CDR1 SGDLS and CDR2 YYNGEE. V trimming: 1 base; J trimming: 9 bases; junction bases outside the gene matches: 8. The chain's CDR3 is CASSVLSGTSGSEQFF. The DNA for the CDR3 is TGTGCCAGCAGCGTACTGTCCGGGACTAGCGGGTCTGAGCAGTTCTTC.

The sample holds a few counts of this clone. This rearrangement joins TRBV7-7 to TRBJ2-5, with 7 bases that match TRBD1. The CDR3 totals 16 residues. V was clipped by 6 bases and J by 4 bases; unmatched bases: 14. CDR1 and CDR2 from the germline V gene are SSHAT and FNYEAQ (reference sequence). CDR3 nucleotide sequence: TGTGCCAGCAGTCCCCACCCACCAGGGGGTGGAGAGACCCAGTACTTC. Its protein product is CASSPHPPGGGETQYF.

V and J are TRBV19 and TRBJ1-5; 8 nucleotides agree with TRBD1. Germline CDR1 and CDR2: LNHDA and SQIVND (reference sequence). The CDR3 is 15 residues long. With V trimmed by 6 bases and J by 4 bases, 8 bases remained unmatched. The CDR3 loop is CASRGKQGDNQPQHF. CDR3 DNA: TGTGCCAGTAGGGGCAAACAGGGGGATAATCAGCCCCAGCATTTT.

This clone was recorded many times. The chain recombines TRBV2 with TRBJ1-6; 8 bases are shared with TRBD1. The CDR3 sequence is 14 residues long. The trim removed 6 bases at V and 5 bases at J, leaving 3 bases unmatched. Germline CDR1 reads SNHLY; CDR2 reads FYNNEI. DNA for the CDR3: TGTGCCAGCAGAAGGGACAGGAATAATTCACCCCTCCACTTT. Translation gives CASRRDRNNSPLHF. Full variable domain (outside the CDR3, taken from reference TRBV2 and TRBJ1-6): EPEVTQTPSHQVTQMGQEVILRCVPISNHLYFYWYRQILGQKVEFLVSFYNNEISEKSEIFDDQFSVERPDGSNFTLKIRSTKLEDSAMYFCASRRDRNNSPLHFGNGTRLTVT.

The chain is built from TRBV6-5 and TRBJ1-1; 7 bases agree with TRBD1. Trimming took 8 bases from V and 1 from J; bases not matched to a gene: 7. The CDR3 runs 14 residues. Germline V gene lookup returns CDR1 MNHEY and CDR2 SVGAGI. CDR3 DNA sequence: TGTGCCAGCGAACAGGGGTCTACGAACACTGAAGCTTTCTTT. It specifies CASEQGSTNTEAFF.

This clone was seen once. The chain joins TRBV4-1 to TRBJ1-1, with 7 bases lining up with TRBD1. Germline CDR1 and CDR2: MGHRA and YSYEKL. The CDR3 runs to 15 residues. After removal of 5 bases from V and 0 bases from J, the junction contained 6 bases not matched to a gene. CDR3 DNA: TGCGCCAGCAGCTCCCCACAGGGGATGAACACTGAAGCTTTCTTT. This gives the protein CASSSPQGMNTEAFF.